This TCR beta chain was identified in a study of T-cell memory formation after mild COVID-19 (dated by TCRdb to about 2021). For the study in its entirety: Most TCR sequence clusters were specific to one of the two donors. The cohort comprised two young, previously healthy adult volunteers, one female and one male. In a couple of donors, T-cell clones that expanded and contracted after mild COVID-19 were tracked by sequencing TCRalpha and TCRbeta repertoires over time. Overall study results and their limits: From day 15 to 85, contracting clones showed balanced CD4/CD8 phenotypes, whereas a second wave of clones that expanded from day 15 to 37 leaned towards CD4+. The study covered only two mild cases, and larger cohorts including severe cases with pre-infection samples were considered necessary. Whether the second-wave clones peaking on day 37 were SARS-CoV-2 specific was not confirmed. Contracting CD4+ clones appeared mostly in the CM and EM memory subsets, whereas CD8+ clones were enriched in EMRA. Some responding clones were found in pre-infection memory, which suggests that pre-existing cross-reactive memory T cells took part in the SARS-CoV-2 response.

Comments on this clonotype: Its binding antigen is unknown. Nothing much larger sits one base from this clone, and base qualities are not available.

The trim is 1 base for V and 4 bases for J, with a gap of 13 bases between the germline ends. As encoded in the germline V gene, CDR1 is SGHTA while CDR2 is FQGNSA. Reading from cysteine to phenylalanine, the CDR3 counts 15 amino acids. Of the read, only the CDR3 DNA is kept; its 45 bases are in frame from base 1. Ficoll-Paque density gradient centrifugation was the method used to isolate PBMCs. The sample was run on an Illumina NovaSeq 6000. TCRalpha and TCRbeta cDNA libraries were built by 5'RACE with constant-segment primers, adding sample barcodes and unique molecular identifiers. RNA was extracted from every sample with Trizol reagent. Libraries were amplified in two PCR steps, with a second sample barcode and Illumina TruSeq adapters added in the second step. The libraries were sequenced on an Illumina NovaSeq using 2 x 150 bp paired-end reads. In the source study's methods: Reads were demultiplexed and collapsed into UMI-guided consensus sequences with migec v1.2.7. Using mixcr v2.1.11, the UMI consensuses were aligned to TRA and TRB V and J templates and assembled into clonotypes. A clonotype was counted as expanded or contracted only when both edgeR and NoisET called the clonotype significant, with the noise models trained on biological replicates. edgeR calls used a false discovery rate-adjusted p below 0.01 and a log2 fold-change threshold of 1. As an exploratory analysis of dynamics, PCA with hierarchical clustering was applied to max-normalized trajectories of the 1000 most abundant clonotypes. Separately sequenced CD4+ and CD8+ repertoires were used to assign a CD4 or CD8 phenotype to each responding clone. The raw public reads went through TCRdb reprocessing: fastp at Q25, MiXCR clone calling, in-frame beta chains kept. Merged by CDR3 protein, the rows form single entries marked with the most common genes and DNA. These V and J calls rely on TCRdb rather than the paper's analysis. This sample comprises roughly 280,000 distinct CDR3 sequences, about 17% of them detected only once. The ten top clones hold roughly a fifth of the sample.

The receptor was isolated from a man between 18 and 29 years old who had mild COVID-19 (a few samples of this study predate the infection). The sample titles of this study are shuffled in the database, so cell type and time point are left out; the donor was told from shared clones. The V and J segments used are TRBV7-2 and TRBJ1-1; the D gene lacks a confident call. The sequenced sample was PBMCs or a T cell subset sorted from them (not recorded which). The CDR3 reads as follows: CASSLGGPGSTEAFF. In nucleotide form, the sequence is TGTGCCAGCAGCTTAGGTGGGCCGGGGAGCACTGAAGCTTTCTTT.